Following are 27 T cell receptor beta chains from one sample sequenced in a study of blood T cell repertoires in COVID-19. Produced via immunoSEQ multiplex PCR; TCRdb's table is partial and in-frame only. The sample has about 260,000 clones; 82% are singletons. The specimen sequenced was peripheral blood. These receptors were obtained from a woman older than 75 with acute or convalescent COVID-19.

This chain's CDR3 is CASRLNGQGASNTEAFF. Written as DNA, the CDR3 is TGTGCCAGTAGGCTTAATGGACAGGGGGCGTCGAACACTGAAGCTTTCTTT. The chain has TRBV19 and TRBJ1-1; 11 bases are shared with TRBD1. In germline, CDR1 is LNHDA, CDR2 SQIVND (reference sequence). V lost 6 bases to trimming and J lost 1 base; unmatched junction nucleotides: 10. This CDR3 has 17 residues.

This clone was found once. The genes are TRBV4-2 and TRBJ1-5; D unresolved. The CDR3 is 15 residues long. The V and J ends lost 0 bases and 3 bases respectively, with 9 bases between them. Germline CDR1 LGHNA, CDR2 YNFKEQ. The CDR3 sequence is CASSQDGQFNQPQHF. DNA for the CDR3: TGTGCCAGCAGCCAAGATGGGCAGTTCAATCAGCCCCAGCATTTT.

There are a few counts of this clone. The J gene is TRBJ2-1, the V gene TRBV7-3, with TRBD2 identical over 12 bases. V was pared by 1 base and J by 6 bases, with 13 bases of the junction left unmatched. The CDR3 is 19 residues long. The V gene's germline CDR1 is SGHTA and CDR2 FQGTGA. CDR3 nucleotide sequence: TGTGCCAGCAGCTTAAGTCACCGGCGGACTAGCGGGACCTCCAATGAGCAGTTCTTC. Its protein is CASSLSHRRTSGTSNEQFF.

The chain carries TRBV10-3 and TRBJ1-2, with D maybe TRBD1 (5 bases). CDR1 and CDR2 from the germline V gene are ENHRY and SYGVKD. The ends were cut back, 3 bases at V and 6 bases at J, with 11 bases in the middle. The CDR3 covers 13 residues. The CDR3 nucleotides read TGTGCCATCAGTGATACTACAGGTCATGGCTACACCTTC. It translates to CAISDTTGHGYTF.

The chain uses TRBV7-2 and TRBJ2-1; possibly TRBD2 for D (9 bases). The CDR3 is 16 amino acids. Germline assignment: CDR1 SGHTA and CDR2 FQGNSA. V dropped 5 bases and J dropped 7 bases, with 21 bases sitting between them. CDR3 residues: CASSPGGLAGLNEQFF. Here the CDR3 DNA reads TGTGCCAGCAGCCCAGGGGGCCTAGCGGGATTAAATGAGCAGTTCTTC.

This chain joins TRBV4-1 and TRBJ1-1; 9 positions match TRBD1. Per germline, CDR1 MGHRA and CDR2 YSYEKL. Trimming took 3 bases from V and 8 from J; bases not matched to a gene: 13. The CDR3 is 16 residues long. Here the CDR3 DNA reads TGCGCCAGCAGCCACACCGCGGGACAGGGTATGCAAGAAGCTTTCTTT. The encoded protein is CASSHTAGQGMQEAFF.

V usage is TRBV19 and J usage is TRBJ1-2; D possibly corresponds to TRBD1 (6 bases). Germline-derived CDR1 and CDR2 are LNHDA and SQIVND (reference sequence). This CDR3 spans 13 amino acids. Trimming took off 9 bases at V and 5 bases at J, with 16 bases between the two ends. The CDR3 is CASRDISYYGYTF. The DNA of the CDR3 is TGTGCCAGCCGGGACATCAGTTATTATGGCTACACCTTC.

V usage is TRBV25-1 and J usage is TRBJ2-2, with TRBD2 matching 9 bases. The CDR3 runs 16 residues. After removal of 3 bases from V and 7 bases from J, the junction contained 9 bases not matched to a gene. CDR1 MGHDK and CDR2 SYGVNS come from the germline V gene. The DNA for the CDR3 is TGTGCCAGCAGTGAGCTAGCGGGGACGGGTGGCGGGGAGCTGTTTTTT. It encodes CASSELAGTGGGELFF.

This chain connects TRBV7-2 to TRBJ2-2; TRBD2 aligns across 12 bases. The CDR3 is 17 amino acids. In germline, CDR1 is SGHTA, CDR2 FQGNSA. V trimming: 2 bases; J trimming: 7 bases; junction bases outside the gene matches: 8. The CDR3 DNA is TGTGCCAGCAGCTTACCGCGGACTAGCGGGGTTATCGGGGAGCTGTTTTTT. It encodes CASSLPRTSGVIGELFF.

The chain has TRBV4-2 and TRBJ1-1; 10 nucleotides agree with TRBD1. The CDR3 spans 14 residues. Germline CDR1 and CDR2: LGHNA and YNFKEQ. Trimming took 1 base from V and 4 from J; bases not matched to a gene: 0. The DNA for the CDR3 is TGTGCCAGCAGCCAAGGGGACAGGGGCACTGAAGCTTTCTTT. As protein: CASSQGDRGTEAFF.

This chain uses TRBV5-6 with TRBJ2-5; no firm D call. This CDR3 is 13 amino acids long. The V end was cut by 3 bases, the J end by 2 bases, with 8 bases between. Germline lookup yields CDR1 SGHDT and CDR2 YYEEEE. The CDR3 loop reads CASSSAPQETQYF. The CDR3 bases are TGTGCCAGCAGCTCCGCGCCGCAAGAGACCCAGTACTTC.

The rearrangement links TRBV5-6 to TRBJ1-1, with 9 bases identical to TRBD1. The V gene's germline CDR1 is SGHDT and CDR2 YYEEEE. The CDR3 totals 17 residues. After removal of 0 bases from V and 4 bases from J, the junction contained 10 bases not matched to a gene. DNA of the CDR3: TGTGCCAGCAGCTTGGACCCTACTATGGGACAGGGCACTGAAGCTTTCTTT. Encoded protein: CASSLDPTMGQGTEAFF.

A single count supports this clone. The chain combines TRBV5-1 with TRBJ1-1; TRBD1 is a possible D gene (6 bases). CDR1 SGHRS and CDR2 YFSETQ come from the germline V gene. The length of the CDR3 is 14 residues. The V end was cut by 0 bases, the J end by 4 bases, with 10 bases between. The CDR3 coding sequence is TGCGCCAGCAGCTTGGACAGGGTTATCACTGAAGCTTTCTTT. This codes for CASSLDRVITEAFF. Supplemented by reference TRBV5-1 and TRBJ1-1, the full variable domain reads KAGVTQTPRYLIKTRGQQVTLSCSPISGHRSVSWYQQTPGQGLQFLFEYFSETQRNKGNFPGRFSGRQFSNSRSEMNVSTLELGDSALYLCASSLDRVITEAFFGQGTRLTVV.

The chain joins TRBV2 to TRBJ2-7; D is uncertain. Trimming left V 7 bases short and J 3 bases short, with 13 bases between. The germline V gene has CDR1 SNHLY and CDR2 FYNNEI. CDR3 length equals 13 residues. For the CDR3, the DNA is TGTGCCAGCACCTTAGTTGCGAGCTACGAGCAGTACTTC. This translates into CASTLVASYEQYF. Supplemented by reference TRBV2 and TRBJ2-7, the full variable domain reads EPEVTQTPSHQVTQMGQEVILRCVPISNHLYFYWYRQILGQKVEFLVSFYNNEISEKSEIFDDQFSVERPDGSNFTLKIRSTKLEDSAMYFCASTLVASYEQYFGPGTRLTVT.

V and J are TRBV28 and TRBJ2-5; TRBD2 matches 8 bases. V was clipped by 1 base and J by 3 bases; unmatched bases: 4. CDR1 MDHEN and CDR2 SYDVKM come from the germline V gene. The CDR3 spans 15 residues. CDR3 region: CASSLFGAGEETQYF. As DNA, the CDR3 is TGTGCCAGCAGTTTATTTGGAGCGGGAGAAGAGACCCAGTACTTC.

This clone was seen just once. The V and J genes are TRBV21-1 and TRBJ1-6; the table's TRBD1 call for D was not verified on the DNA. TRBV21-1 is shown as a pseudogene. This CDR3 spans 14 amino acids. CDR3 amino acids: CASNGALEASPLHF. The CDR3 bases are TGTGCCAGCAATGGGGCCCTCGAGGCTTCACCCCTCCACTTT.

This clone was picked up a small number of times. V and J are TRBV12-3 or TRBV12-4 and TRBJ2-1; unclear D gene. V was clipped by 2 bases and J by 13 bases, with 12 bases between them. This CDR3 region has 12 residues. This CDR3 is CASSLMSGEQFF. In DNA, the CDR3 is TGTGCCAGCAGTTTAATGAGTGGAGAACAGTTCTTC.

The V and J genes are TRBV4-3 and TRBJ2-2; D is ambiguous. Germline lookup yields CDR1 LGHNA and CDR2 YSLEER. Trimming took 1 base from V and 6 from J, leaving 15 bases between them. The CDR3 has 16 amino acids. In nucleotides, the CDR3 is TGCGCCAGCAGCCAAGCCCCGAATAGTATCCCCGGGGAGCTGTTTTTT. Its protein product is CASSQAPNSIPGELFF.

The rearrangement uses TRBV25-1 and TRBJ1-3; possible D gene TRBD1, 6 bases. The CDR3 runs 15 residues. Germline V lookup: CDR1 MGHDK, CDR2 SYGVNS. The V end lost 1 base, the J end lost 2 bases, and 9 bases lay between the germline ends. DNA of the CDR3: TGTGCCAGCAGTGAATTCACAGGGCCTGGAAACACCATATATTTT. Amino acids: CASSEFTGPGNTIYF.

The chain has TRBV11-2 and TRBJ1-6, with no clear D. Germline CDR1 reads SGHAT; CDR2 reads FQNNGV. This CDR3 contains 15 residues. V lost 0 bases, J lost 10 bases, and 13 bases lay in between. The CDR3 is CASSLETRGPSPLHF. The CDR3 DNA reads TGTGCCAGCAGCTTAGAAACACGAGGGCCCTCACCCCTCCACTTT.

V gene TRBV4-3 combines with J gene TRBJ2-2; no clear D gene. Germline CDR1 and CDR2: LGHNA and YSLEER. The CDR3 runs 13 residues. With 1 base removed from V and 4 bases from J, the gap between germline ends came to 4 bases. The CDR3 spells CASSQVRTGELFF. Here the CDR3 DNA reads TGCGCCAGCAGCCAAGTCCGCACCGGGGAGCTGTTTTTT.

V and J are TRBV4-1 and TRBJ1-4; D perhaps matches TRBD1 (5 bases). Germline V gene data show CDR1 as MGHRA and CDR2 as YSYEKL. V was pared by 1 base and J by 8 bases, with 14 bases between. The CDR3 is 15 residues long. CDR3 in amino acids: CASSQGPGVKEKLFF. Here the CDR3 DNA reads TGCGCCAGCAGCCAAGGACCGGGGGTGAAGGAAAAACTGTTTTTT.

The genes are TRBV7-2 and TRBJ2-1, with 10 bases fitting TRBD1. Germline V gives CDR1 SGHTA, CDR2 FQGNSA. The trim removed 5 bases at V and 8 bases at J, leaving 6 bases unmatched. This CDR3 is built from 14 residues. For the CDR3, the DNA is TGTGCCAGCAGCCCCCGACAGGGGGCCGATGAGCAGTTCTTC. It is translated as CASSPRQGADEQFF.

The rearrangement links TRBV3-1 (or the pseudogene TRBV3-2) to TRBJ2-5, with TRBD1 matching 10 bases. The V and J ends lost 1 base and 4 bases, in that order; junction bases with no gene match: 9. The CDR3 is made up of 17 amino acids. The germline CDR1 and CDR2 sequences are LGHDT and YNNKEL (reference sequence). The CDR3 sequence is CASSQGGTGDFRETQYF. CDR3 DNA: TGTGCCAGCAGCCAAGGGGGGACAGGGGATTTTCGAGAGACCCAGTACTTC.

The chain couples TRBV7-2 to TRBJ1-2; D possibly corresponds to TRBD1 (6 bases). The V and J ends lost 3 bases and 7 bases respectively, with 15 bases between them. In germline, CDR1 is SGHTA, CDR2 FQGNSA. The CDR3 is 14 amino acids. The CDR3 sequence is CASSFRQAQVGYTF. In DNA, the CDR3 is TGTGCCAGCAGCTTTCGACAGGCCCAAGTTGGCTACACCTTC.

The chain uses TRBV7-9 and TRBJ2-7; TRBD1 matches 11 bases. There are 16 residues in the CDR3. Germline values: CDR1 SEHNR, CDR2 FQNEAQ (reference sequence). Trimming removed 5 bases from V and 5 bases from J; junction bases left unmatched: 11. CDR3 DNA: TGTGCCAGCAGCACCGGACAGGGGGCCGCCCCTGACGAGCAGTACTTC. Its translation is CASSTGQGAAPDEQYF. Complete variable domain (other parts from reference TRBV7-9 and TRBJ2-7): DTGVSQNPRHKITKRGQNVTFRCDPISEHNRLYWYRQTLGQGPEFLTYFQNEAQLEKSRLLSDRFSAERPKGSFSTLEIQRTEQGDSAMYLCASSTGQGAAPDEQYFGPGTRLTVT.

The chain joins TRBV18 to TRBJ2-3; 8 nucleotides align to TRBD2. V lost 6 bases, J lost 3 bases, and 5 bases stayed unmatched. CDR1 is KGHSH and CDR2 is LQKENI in the germline V gene. This CDR3 has 14 amino acids. The CDR3 loop reads CASSPAGVTDTQYF. In nucleotides, the CDR3 is TGTGCCAGCTCGCCAGCGGGAGTTACAGATACGCAGTATTTT.